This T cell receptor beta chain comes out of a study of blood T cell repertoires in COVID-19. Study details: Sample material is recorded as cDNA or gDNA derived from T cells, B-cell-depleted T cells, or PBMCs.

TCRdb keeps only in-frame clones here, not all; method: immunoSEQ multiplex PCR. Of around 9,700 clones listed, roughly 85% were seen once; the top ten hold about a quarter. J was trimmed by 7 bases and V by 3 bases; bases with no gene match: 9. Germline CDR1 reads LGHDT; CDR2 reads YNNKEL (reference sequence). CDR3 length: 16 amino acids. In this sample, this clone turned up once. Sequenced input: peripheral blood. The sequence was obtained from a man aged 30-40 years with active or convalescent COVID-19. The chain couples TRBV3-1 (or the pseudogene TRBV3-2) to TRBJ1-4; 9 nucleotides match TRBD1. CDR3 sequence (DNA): TGTGCCAGCAGCCATTTGGGACAGGGACCAAGTGAAAAACTGTTTTTT. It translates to CASSHLGQGPSEKLFF.